The 32 T cell receptor beta chains below come from one sample, sequenced in a study of blood T cell repertoires in COVID-19. Produced via immunoSEQ multiplex PCR; TCRdb's table is partial and in-frame only. This table has some 300,000 clones, 89% appearing once. The specimen sequenced was PBMCs or T cells enriched from blood (not recorded which). All receptors come from a woman between 35 and 50 years old who had recovered from COVID-19.

The rearrangement joins TRBV3-1 (or the pseudogene TRBV3-2) to TRBJ2-2, with 8 bases fitting TRBD1. V shed 0 bases and J 7 bases; nucleotides not matched to a gene: 4. This CDR3 is built from 15 residues. Germline lookup yields CDR1 LGHDT and CDR2 YNNKEL (reference sequence). The CDR3 sequence: CASSQDRGLDGELFF. As DNA, the CDR3 is TGTGCCAGCAGCCAAGACAGGGGGCTGGACGGGGAGCTGTTTTTT.

This clone has only a few counts. The rearrangement uses TRBV4-2 and TRBJ2-7; TRBD1 agrees at 7 bases. CDR3 length: 13 amino acids. After removal of 4 bases from V and 6 bases from J, the junction contained 6 bases not matched to a gene. CDR1 and CDR2 from the germline V gene are LGHNA and YNFKEQ. The CDR3 DNA reads as TGTGCCAGCAGCCCAGCAGGGGGTTTCGAGCAGTACTTC. Translation: CASSPAGGFEQYF.

V gene TRBV10-1 combines with J gene TRBJ2-7; maybe TRBD1 (6 bases). The CDR3 has 15 residues. V was pared by 0 bases and J by 0 bases, with 9 bases between. From germline, CDR1 is WNHNN and CDR2 SYGVQD (reference sequence). CDR3 loop: CASSESGHSSYEQYF. The DNA for the CDR3 is TGCGCCAGCAGTGAGTCGGGACACAGCTCCTACGAGCAGTACTTC.

CDR3 in DNA: TGTGCCAGCAGTAGTTTATCCCTAGGGAGGTATGGCTACACCTTC. As protein: CASSSLSLGRYGYTF. This rearrangement joins TRBV28 to TRBJ1-2; no reliable D call. The length of the CDR3 is 15 residues. The V gene's germline CDR1 is MDHEN and CDR2 SYDVKM. Trimming removed 5 bases from V and 5 bases from J, with 18 bases in between.

The chain uses TRBV5-1 and TRBJ2-5; D perhaps matches TRBD2 (7 bases). V lost 0 bases to trimming and J lost 4 bases, with 22 bases between them. The CDR3 extends over 18 amino acids. Germline lookup yields CDR1 SGHRS and CDR2 YFSETQ. CDR3 sequence (DNA): TGCGCCAGCAGCTTGGCACTTGTCGGGGGGCCGTCGGGAGAGACCCAGTACTTC. It specifies CASSLALVGGPSGETQYF.

The chain employs TRBV5-8 and TRBJ1-3; D perhaps matches TRBD1 (6 bases). The germline V and J ends were trimmed by 2 bases and 1 base, with 7 bases remaining between them. CDR1 SGHTS and CDR2 YDEGEE come from the germline V gene. The length of the CDR3 is 14 residues. The DNA of the CDR3 is TGTGCCAGCAGCTTCACAGGGTCTGGAAACACCATATATTTT. This translates into CASSFTGSGNTIYF.

The chain employs TRBV4-3 and TRBJ2-7, with 10 bases matching TRBD2. With V trimmed by 0 bases and J by 3 bases, 2 bases remained unmatched. The CDR3 runs to 15 residues. Germline V gene lookup returns CDR1 LGHNA and CDR2 YSLEER. The CDR3 protein is CASSQDEREGYEQYF. As DNA, the CDR3 is TGCGCCAGCAGCCAAGACGAGCGGGAGGGCTACGAGCAGTACTTC.

In its sample, this clone was seen once. The CDR3: CASSPGNQPQHF. Written as DNA, the CDR3 is TGTGCCAGCAGCCCGGGGAATCAGCCCCAGCATTTT. The chain links TRBV7-9 to TRBJ1-5; D is unclear. This CDR3 is built from 12 residues. The germline CDR1 and CDR2 sequences are SEHNR and FQNEAQ (reference sequence). Trimming pared 5 bases from V and 4 bases from J, leaving 6 bases between.

As for this clone: This same CDR3 is encoded by further DNA sequences in the sample. The genes are TRBV7-2 and TRBJ1-2; weak D call: TRBD1 (5 bases). The V end lost 0 bases, the J end lost 1 base, and 6 bases lay between the germline ends. CDR1 is SGHTA, CDR2 FQGNSA, per germline. This CDR3 spans 14 amino acids. CDR3 region: CASSLAGGNYGYTF. The CDR3 nucleotides read TGTGCCAGCAGCTTAGCCGGGGGTAACTATGGCTACACCTTC.

In its sample, this clone was seen once. This chain connects TRBV11-2 to TRBJ2-7, with 8 positions matching TRBD1. Germline CDR1 reads SGHAT; CDR2 reads FQNNGV. Trimming at V came to 6 bases and at J to 3 bases, leaving 7 bases not matched to a gene. This CDR3 comprises 14 residues. This CDR3 reads CASSFGTGNYEQYF. CDR3 DNA: TGTGCCAGCAGTTTCGGGACAGGAAACTACGAGCAGTACTTC.

The rearrangement uses TRBV18 and TRBJ1-1, with D possibly matching TRBD1 (6 bases). There are 14 residues in the CDR3. CDR1 and CDR2 from the germline V gene are KGHSH and LQKENI. The V end lost 2 bases, the J end lost 3 bases, and 10 bases lay between the germline ends. The chain's CDR3 is CASSPRTAYTEAFF. CDR3 DNA: TGTGCCAGCTCACCAAGGACAGCCTACACTGAAGCTTTCTTT. Drawing the rest from reference TRBV18 and TRBJ1-1, the complete variable domain is NAGVMQNPRHLVRRRGQEARLRCSPMKGHSHVYWYRQLPEEGLKFMVYLQKENIIDESGMPKERFSAEFPKEGPSILRIQQVVRGDSAAYFCASSPRTAYTEAFFGQGTRLTVV.

V usage is TRBV2 and J usage is TRBJ1-1; tentatively, D is TRBD1 (5 bases). Trimming removed 5 bases at V and 1 base at J, with 11 bases between. Looked up from germline, CDR1 is SNHLY and CDR2 is FYNNEI. CDR3 length: 14 amino acids. The CDR3: CASSLGGTNTEAFF. The DNA for the CDR3 is TGTGCCAGCAGTTTAGGAGGGACGAACACTGAAGCTTTCTTT. The whole variable domain, remainder taken from reference TRBV2 and TRBJ1-1, is EPEVTQTPSHQVTQMGQEVILRCVPISNHLYFYWYRQILGQKVEFLVSFYNNEISEKSEIFDDQFSVERPDGSNFTLKIRSTKLEDSAMYFCASSLGGTNTEAFFGQGTRLTVV.

V usage is TRBV19 and J usage is TRBJ2-3; 11 nucleotides match TRBD2. The trim removed 5 bases at V and 5 bases at J, leaving 9 bases unmatched. The CDR3 spans 16 residues. The germline gives CDR1 LNHDA, CDR2 SQIVND (reference sequence). DNA for the CDR3: TGTGCCAGTAGTTACTATAGCGGGAGGGGGAAAGATACGCAGTATTTT. This encodes CASSYYSGRGKDTQYF.

The chain recombines TRBV3-1 (or the pseudogene TRBV3-2) with TRBJ1-4; maybe TRBD1 (6 bases). V dropped 0 bases and J dropped 14 bases, with 19 bases sitting between them. CDR1 is LGHDT and CDR2 is YNNKEL in the germline V gene (reference sequence). CDR3 length: 15 amino acids. The CDR3 spells CASSQDPTGLAYLFF. The CDR3 DNA sequence: TGTGCCAGCAGCCAAGATCCGACAGGATTGGCGTATCTGTTTTTT.

The chain combines TRBV20-1 with TRBJ2-7, with 10 bases aligning to TRBD2. The CDR3 sequence is 14 residues long. Germline-derived CDR1 and CDR2 are DFQATT and SNEGSKA (reference sequence). With 3 bases clipped from V and 0 bases from J, the junction kept 2 bases outside the gene matches. The CDR3 sequence: CSASGLADSYEQYF. CDR3 bases: TGCAGTGCTAGTGGACTAGCGGACTCCTACGAGCAGTACTTC.

The rearrangement uses TRBV21-1 and TRBJ1-1. TRBV21-1 constitutes a pseudogene. The length of the CDR3 is 16 residues. The CDR3 spells CASSKVPTRSSAEAFF. CDR3 sequence (DNA): TGTGCCAGCAGCAAGGTGCCCACACGGTCGAGCGCTGAAGCTTTCTTT.

The CDR3 is CASSLGRGNDSPLHF. CDR3 coding DNA: TGTGCCAGCAGCTTAGGGCGGGGTAACGATTCACCCCTCCACTTT. V and J are TRBV7-2 and TRBJ1-6; D unresolved. In germline, CDR1 is SGHTA, CDR2 FQGNSA. The CDR3 loop spans 15 amino acids. Trimming stripped 1 base from V and 8 bases from J, with 12 bases between. Full variable domain (outside the CDR3, taken from reference TRBV7-2 and TRBJ1-6): GAGVSQSPSNKVTEKGKDVELRCDPISGHTALYWYRQSLGQGLEFLIYFQGNSAPDKSGLPSDRFSAERTGGSVSTLTIQRTQQEDSAVYLCASSLGRGNDSPLHFGNGTRLTVT.

This chain uses TRBV11-2 with TRBJ2-7, with 10 bases matching TRBD2. The CDR3 is 15 amino acids. Germline CDR1 and CDR2: SGHAT and FQNNGV. The trim removed 0 bases at V and 4 bases at J, leaving 3 bases unmatched. The CDR3 DNA reads as TGTGCCAGCAGCTTAGACCTAGCGGGGGTGTACGAGCAGTACTTC. Translating gives CASSLDLAGVYEQYF.

This chain connects TRBV27 to TRBJ2-3, with a weak D call TRBD2 (5 bases). CDR1 MNHEY and CDR2 SMNVEV come from the germline V gene (reference sequence). Trimming left V 6 bases short and J 3 bases short, with 10 bases between. The CDR3 runs 13 residues. CDR3: CASSLLGTDTQYF. In DNA, the CDR3 is TGTGCCAGCAGCCTACTAGGAACAGATACGCAGTATTTT.

The rearrangement uses TRBV7-2 and TRBJ2-3; no firm D call. This CDR3 is built from 13 residues. Trimming took 2 bases from V and 2 from J, leaving 5 bases between them. Germline lookup yields CDR1 SGHTA and CDR2 FQGNSA. The CDR3 bases are TGTGCCAGCAGCTTACTAGTCACAGATACGCAGTATTTT. Translated, it gives CASSLLVTDTQYF.

This clone was seen more than once but under ten times. The V and J genes are TRBV4-3 and TRBJ1-4; D unclear. The CDR3 spans 15 residues. CDR1 and CDR2 from the germline V gene are LGHNA and YSLEER. Deletions cut 0 bases from V and 6 bases from J, with 11 bases between. Here the CDR3 DNA reads TGCGCCAGCAGCCAAGATGCGGCCCCTCATGAAAAACTGTTTTTT. Residues: CASSQDAAPHEKLFF.

In this sample, this clone turned up once. V is TRBV19 and J is TRBJ2-7; 7 bases are shared with TRBD2. CDR3 size: 14 residues. The germline V gene has CDR1 LNHDA and CDR2 SQIVND (reference sequence). With V trimmed by 5 bases and J by 7 bases, 11 bases remained unmatched. CDR3 residues: CASSGSGAGWEQYF. The CDR3 bases are TGTGCCAGTAGTGGAAGCGGGGCCGGGTGGGAGCAGTACTTC.

The V gene is TRBV7-3, the J gene TRBJ2-2; D remains ambiguous. This CDR3 is 16 amino acids long. V lost 0 bases to trimming and J lost 3 bases, with 11 bases between them. CDR1 and CDR2 (germline): SGHTA, FQGTGA. The CDR3 region has the DNA TGTGCCAGCAGCTTAACCCTTGAGTCGGACACCGGGGAGCTGTTTTTT. Amino acids: CASSLTLESDTGELFF. The variable domain in full, with the rest retrieved from reference TRBV7-3 and TRBJ2-2, is GAGVSQTPSNKVTEKGKYVELRCDPISGHTALYWYRQSLGQGPEFLIYFQGTGAADDSGLPNDRFFAVRPEGSVSTLKIQRTERGDSAVYLCASSLTLESDTGELFFGEGSRLTVL.

The chain is built from TRBV9 and TRBJ1-1; 8 bases map to TRBD1. The germline V gene has CDR1 SGDLS and CDR2 YYNGEE. The trim removed 3 bases at V and 5 bases at J, leaving 15 bases unmatched. The CDR3 runs to 17 residues. CDR3 nucleotides: TGTGCCAGCAGCGCCTTCGACAGGGGTCCCCTGGGGACTGAAGCTTTCTTT. Protein: CASSAFDRGPLGTEAFF.

The chain couples TRBV7-9 to TRBJ1-1; tentative D call: TRBD1 (6 bases). The V end was cut by 9 bases, the J end by 1 base, with 15 bases between. This CDR3 is built from 14 residues. From germline, CDR1 is SEHNR and CDR2 FQNEAQ (reference sequence). CDR3 amino acids: CASYRGAENTEAFF. For the CDR3, the DNA is TGTGCCAGTTATCGGGGGGCAGAGAACACTGAAGCTTTCTTT.

The rearrangement joins TRBV5-1 to TRBJ2-2, with 7 bases identical to TRBD1. The CDR3 is made up of 19 amino acids. V shed 3 bases, J shed 1 base, and the junction held 15 bases outside the gene matches. Germline V gene sequence: CDR1 SGHRS, CDR2 YFSETQ. CDR3 sequence (DNA): TGCGCCAGCAGCTCATACGGGACAGATAATCTACGGAACACCGGGGAGCTGTTTTTT. Its protein product is CASSSYGTDNLRNTGELFF.

The chain recombines TRBV18 with TRBJ2-5; 7 bases map to TRBD1. Germline loops: CDR1 KGHSH, CDR2 LQKENI. V was pared by 3 bases and J by 2 bases, with 3 bases of the junction left unmatched. CDR3 length: 14 amino acids. CDR3 in DNA: TGTGCCAGCTCACCCACAGGGGTTCAAGAGACCCAGTACTTC. Translated: CASSPTGVQETQYF.

In this sample, this clone turned up once. The CDR3 loop reads CASRSRGRETQYF. The CDR3, as DNA: TGTGCCAGCAGATCGCGGGGGAGGGAGACCCAGTACTTC. This chain joins TRBV12-3 or TRBV12-4 and TRBJ2-5, with 7 bases identical to TRBD2. CDR3 length: 13 amino acids. Unmatched junction bases numbered 6, after V lost 6 bases and J lost 5 bases.

The chain links TRBV27 to TRBJ1-1, with a tentative D call TRBD1 (6 bases). CDR3 length: 13 residues. Looked up from germline, CDR1 is MNHEY and CDR2 is SMNVEV (reference sequence). The V end lost 2 bases, the J end lost 7 bases, and 11 bases lay between the germline ends. The CDR3 loop reads CASSLMAGDEAFF. The CDR3 DNA sequence: TGTGCCAGCAGTTTAATGGCAGGGGATGAAGCTTTCTTT.

The chain employs TRBV5-1 and TRBJ2-3; 13 bases are shared with TRBD2. Trimming took 3 bases from V and 5 from J; bases not matched to a gene: 9. Germline V gene data show CDR1 as SGHRS and CDR2 as YFSETQ. The CDR3 is made up of 17 amino acids. Here the CDR3 reads CASSSGLAGVWEDTQYF. CDR3 bases: TGCGCCAGCAGCTCCGGACTAGCGGGAGTTTGGGAAGATACGCAGTATTTT.

The rearrangement links TRBV7-9 to TRBJ1-3; D unclear. The CDR3 runs to 14 residues. Germline values: CDR1 SEHNR, CDR2 FQNEAQ (reference sequence). V was trimmed by 5 bases and J by 0 bases, leaving 8 bases between them. The CDR3 sequence: CASSPGSSGNTIYF. In nucleotides, the CDR3 is TGTGCCAGCAGCCCAGGAAGCTCTGGAAACACCATATATTTT.

This clone was observed once. This chain connects TRBV3-1 (or the pseudogene TRBV3-2) to TRBJ1-1; tentative D call: TRBD1 (6 bases). The V gene's germline CDR1 is LGHDT and CDR2 YNNKEL (reference sequence). The germline V and J ends were trimmed by 1 base and 3 bases, with 9 bases remaining between them. There are 14 residues in the CDR3. The CDR3 DNA sequence: TGTGCCAGCAGCCAAGGGACAGTTGACACTGAAGCTTTCTTT. Translated: CASSQGTVDTEAFF.